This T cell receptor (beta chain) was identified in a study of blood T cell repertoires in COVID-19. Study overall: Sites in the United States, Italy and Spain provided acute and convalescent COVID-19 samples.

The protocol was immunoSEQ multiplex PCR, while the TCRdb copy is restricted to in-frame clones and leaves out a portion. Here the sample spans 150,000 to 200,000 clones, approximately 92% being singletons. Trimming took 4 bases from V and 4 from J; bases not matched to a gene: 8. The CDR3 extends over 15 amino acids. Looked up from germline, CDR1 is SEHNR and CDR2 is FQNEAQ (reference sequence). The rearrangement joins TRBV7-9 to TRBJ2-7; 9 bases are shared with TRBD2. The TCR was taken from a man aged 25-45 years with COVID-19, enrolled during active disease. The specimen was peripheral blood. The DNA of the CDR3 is TGTGCCAGCAGCTATCCCCCGGCGGGGGGGTACGAGCAGTACTTC. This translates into CASSYPPAGGYEQYF. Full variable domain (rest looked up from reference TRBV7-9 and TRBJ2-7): DTGVSQNPRHKITKRGQNVTFRCDPISEHNRLYWYRQTLGQGPEFLTYFQNEAQLEKSRLLSDRFSAERPKGSFSTLEIQRTEQGDSAMYLCASSYPPAGGYEQYFGPGTRLTVT.